This T cell receptor (beta chain) is from a study of T cells in women clearing cervical HPV infection. Remarks on this clone: Its antigen is unknown. The read ends 3 residues before the CDR3 terminus; that terminus is restored from the germline J gene.

CDR3 length: 15 residues. Between the trimmed V and J ends, which lost 4 bases and 3 bases, there was a span of 13 bases. Germline lookup yields CDR1 LNHDA and CDR2 SQIVND (reference sequence). The method was immunoSEQ multiplex PCR; TCRdb's version includes in-frame clones alone and lacks a portion of them. The sample shows approximately 35,000 clones, and roughly 1.6% sits with its ten largest clones. Study-wide results and caveats: Each sample's T-cell count was unknown, possibly confounding richness.

The receptor's source is a woman aged 18 to 69 with a cervical HPV16 infection that either progressed to CIN3+ or cleared (not recorded which). The sequencing sample was made of blood buffy coat. The chain combines TRBV19 with TRBJ2-1; D may be TRBD1 or TRBD2 (5 bases each). The sequenced part of the CDR3 DNA is TGTGCCAGTAGTACGTCGAGGGGCCTCTACAATGAG. It is translated as CASSTSRGLYNE. The full CDR3 sequence reads CASSTSRGLYNEQFF.